Shown below are 11 T cell receptor beta chains from a single sample sequenced in a study of human T cells and chemical hapten exposure. In TCRdb, the RACE reads were re-called with MiXCR into one record per CDR3 protein. The sample holds around 150,000 distinct CDR3 sequences, about 14% seen once. Time point indicated: patch test 1, 2 weeks after DPC sensitization. The sample's treatment: therapeutic diphenylcyclopropenone sensitization with weekly scalp DPC. The sequences come from whole blood, collected in connection with sensitization to the hapten diphenylcyclopropenone (DPC). All receptors derive from a woman under 40 with alopecia areata. Some clones in this sample may be carry-over from other donors' samples.

The CDR3 DNA is TGTGCCAGCAGTTACTCGAAGACAGGGAAAACCTACGAGCAGTACTTC. Its protein product is CASSYSKTGKTYEQYF. The chain links TRBV6-5 to TRBJ2-7; 7 bases align to TRBD1. CDR1 is MNHEY, CDR2 SVGAGI, per germline. CDR3 length equals 16 residues. J was trimmed by 2 bases and V by 0 bases; bases with no gene match: 7.

The CDR3 is CASSGTAPGNTIYF. The DNA for the CDR3 is TGTGCCAGCAGTGGCACTGCACCTGGAAACACCATATATTTT. The V gene is TRBV2, the J gene TRBJ1-3; no clear D gene. This CDR3 is 14 amino acids long. Per the germline V gene, CDR1 is SNHLY and CDR2 is FYNNEI. The germline V and J ends were trimmed by 4 bases and 2 bases, with 9 bases remaining between them. Together with reference TRBV2 and TRBJ1-3, the CDR3 gives the full variable domain: EPEVTQTPSHQVTQMGQEVILRCVPISNHLYFYWYRQILGQKVEFLVSFYNNEISEKSEIFDDQFSVERPDGSNFTLKIRSTKLEDSAMYFCASSGTAPGNTIYFGEGSWLTVV.

Concerning this clonotype: The junction differs from germline at one of its ends, possibly a read error. The chain joins TRBV9 to TRBJ1-1, with 7 nucleotides matching TRBD1. Germline V CDR1 and CDR2: SGDLS, YYNGEE. The CDR3 is 19 residues long. The CDR3: CASSVEPTGAGPRGTEAFF. The CDR3 DNA reads TGCGCCAGCAGCGTAGAGCCCACAGGGGCGGGACCGCGCGGCACTGAAGCTTTCTTT.

This chain connects TRBV2 to TRBJ2-7; D gene ambiguous. The CDR3 covers 12 residues. Trimming removed 2 bases from V and 0 bases from J, with 2 bases in between. CDR1 is SNHLY and CDR2 is FYNNEI in the germline V gene. CDR3 DNA: TGTGCCAGCAGTGAACTCTCCTACGAGCAGTACTTC. It specifies CASSELSYEQYF. Full variable domain (outside the CDR3, taken from reference TRBV2 and TRBJ2-7): EPEVTQTPSHQVTQMGQEVILRCVPISNHLYFYWYRQILGQKVEFLVSFYNNEISEKSEIFDDQFSVERPDGSNFTLKIRSTKLEDSAMYFCASSELSYEQYFGPGTRLTVT.

This clonotype was observed a few times. The rearrangement uses TRBV6-6 and TRBJ1-1; 9 bases are a match to TRBD1. V lost 7 bases and J lost 5; bases outside the gene matches: 8. From germline, CDR1 is MNHNY and CDR2 SVGAGI (reference sequence). There are 14 residues in the CDR3. The DNA of the CDR3 is TGTGCCAGCAAAAAAGGGACAGGGAGAACTGAAGCTTTCTTT. This encodes CASKKGTGRTEAFF.

This chain connects TRBV12-3 or TRBV12-4 to TRBJ2-3; no clear D. V lost 1 base and J lost 7, with 15 bases in between. CDR3 length: 15 residues. The CDR3 DNA reads as TGTGCCAGCAGTTTAGTTAGACCCATTGGGCATACGCAGTATTTT. This codes for CASSLVRPIGHTQYF.

This chain joins TRBV5-6 and TRBJ2-3; 12 nucleotides agree with TRBD2. V was clipped by 0 bases and J by 4 bases; unmatched bases: 12. CDR3 length: 19 amino acids. Germline CDR1 is SGHDT and CDR2 is YYEEEE. The CDR3 here is CASSLAGLSSGRGPDTQYF. The CDR3 nucleotides read TGTGCCAGCAGCTTGGCAGGGCTTTCTAGCGGGAGGGGCCCAGATACGCAGTATTTT.

V gene TRBV7-9 combines with J gene TRBJ1-3, with 8 bases matching TRBD1. The CDR3 contains 15 residues. Looked up from germline, CDR1 is SEHNR and CDR2 is FQNEAQ (reference sequence). The junction had 5 bases not matched to a gene; V was cut back by 2 bases and J by 5 bases. The CDR3 sequence is CASSLNDRGRNTIYF. The CDR3 coding sequence is TGTGCCAGCAGCTTAAACGACAGGGGAAGAAACACCATATATTTT.

The gene calls are TRBV29-1 and TRBJ1-1; D not certain. V was trimmed by 3 bases and J by 1 base, leaving 6 bases between them. This CDR3 contains 12 residues. CDR1 and CDR2 from the germline V gene are SQVTM and ANQGSEA. The CDR3 region is CSVDLGNTEAFF. Written as DNA, the CDR3 is TGCAGCGTTGACCTTGGGAACACTGAAGCTTTCTTT.

This clonotype has at least ten counts. This chain links TRBV5-1 with TRBJ2-1; D unresolved. The CDR3 is 16 residues long. Trimming shortened V by 1 base and J by 0 bases, and 11 bases separated the two germline ends. The germline V gene has CDR1 SGHRS and CDR2 YFSETQ. Here the CDR3 reads CASSLSPAGSYNEQFF. Here the CDR3 DNA reads TGCGCCAGCAGCTTGTCACCCGCAGGCTCCTACAATGAGCAGTTCTTC.

The sample holds a few counts of this clonotype. CDR3 nucleotide sequence: TGTGCCAGCAGACTACTACAGGGCAGCACTGAAGCTTTCTTT. This sequence encodes CASRLLQGSTEAFF. This rearrangement joins TRBV12-3 or TRBV12-4 to TRBJ1-1, with D possibly being TRBD1 (6 bases). V lost 6 bases to trimming and J lost 4 bases, with 15 bases between them. The CDR3 totals 14 residues.